Listed below are T cell receptor beta chains from one sample, sequenced in a study of shared clonotypes between healthy human individuals. Data came from immunoSEQ multiplex PCR; TCRdb stores just in-frame clones and leaves some out. The sample carries about 1.5 million clones, 95% to 99% recorded once. Sequencing was done on a sample of naive CD4+ T cells sorted from blood. These receptor sequences come from a man in his thirties or forties in good health. The CDR3 runs from the conserved cysteine through the conserved F or W. Fields, in order: CDR3 DNA, CDR3 protein, clone size, V gene, D gene, J gene. The D gene is left open where the match is weak. Clone size is stated in some rows and not others, as once, few, many or a class when expanded.

CDR3nt: TGCGCCAGCAGCGTTTATGGGGGAAGCACTGAAGCTTTCTTT; CDR3aa: CASSVYGGSTEAFF; abundance: -; v_gene: TRBV5-1; d_gene: -; j_gene: TRBJ1-1
CDR3nt: TGTGCCAGCAGCGTAGGGGACAGGGGGCGTTTTAATGAAAAACTGTTTTTT; CDR3aa: CASSVGDRGRFNEKLFF; abundance: -; v_gene: TRBV9; d_gene: TRBD1; j_gene: TRBJ1-4
CDR3nt: TGCAGCGTGGCCCAAACAGGGGTCGGAAATCAGCCCCAGCATTTT; CDR3aa: CSVAQTGVGNQPQHF; abundance: -; v_gene: TRBV29-1; d_gene: TRBD1; j_gene: TRBJ1-5
CDR3nt: TGCGCCAGCAGCCAACTATTGACTAGCCGCAATGAGCAGTTCTTC; CDR3aa: CASSQLLTSRNEQFF; abundance: -; v_gene: TRBV10-2; d_gene: TRBD2; j_gene: TRBJ2-1
CDR3nt: TGTGCCAGCAGCTCCCGGGGGAACACTGAAGCTTTCTTT; CDR3aa: CASSSRGNTEAFF; abundance: -; v_gene: TRBV11-3; d_gene: -; j_gene: TRBJ1-1
CDR3nt: TGTGCCAGCAGTCTGGAGGGGACGGGAAAACTGTTTTTT; CDR3aa: CASSLEGTGKLFF; abundance: few; v_gene: TRBV7-9; d_gene: -; j_gene: TRBJ1-4
CDR3nt: TGCGCCAGCAGCTTGTCCCGCGGGATAGGTGAGCAGTTCTTC; CDR3aa: CASSLSRGIGEQFF; abundance: -; v_gene: TRBV5-1; d_gene: -; j_gene: TRBJ2-1
CDR3nt: TGCGCCAGCAGCTTGTGGGCCCCGCCTAGCAATGAGCAGTTCTTC; CDR3aa: CASSLWAPPSNEQFF; abundance: -; v_gene: TRBV5-1; d_gene: -; j_gene: TRBJ2-1
CDR3nt: TGTGCCACCAGCAGAGATCTCACCGGACGGGAAAAACTGTTTTTT; CDR3aa: CATSRDLTGREKLFF; abundance: -; v_gene: TRBV15; d_gene: -; j_gene: TRBJ1-4
CDR3nt: TGTGCCAGAAGCTCACTGGGGGACGGCTACACCTTC; CDR3aa: CARSSLGDGYTF; abundance: once; v_gene: TRBV5-3; d_gene: -; j_gene: TRBJ1-2
CDR3nt: TGTGCTACTGGGACAGGAGAATCACCCCAGCATTTT; CDR3aa: CATGTGESPQHF; abundance: -; v_gene: TRBV12-5; d_gene: TRBD1; j_gene: TRBJ1-5
CDR3nt: TGTGCCAGCAGTTCTCCGGGACAGGGGATACCCTACGAGCAGTACTTC; CDR3aa: CASSSPGQGIPYEQYF; abundance: -; v_gene: TRBV28; d_gene: TRBD1; j_gene: TRBJ2-7
CDR3nt: TGTGCCATCAGTGAGCCCGTTAGCGGGGGAAGCTCCTACAATGAGCAGTTCTTC; CDR3aa: CAISEPVSGGSSYNEQFF; abundance: -; v_gene: TRBV10-3; d_gene: TRBD2; j_gene: TRBJ2-1
CDR3nt: TGTGCCAGCAGCGACAGGGGCAGTAAAGCTTTCTTT; CDR3aa: CASSDRGSKAFF; abundance: once; v_gene: TRBV6-5; d_gene: TRBD1; j_gene: TRBJ1-1
CDR3nt: TGTGCCAGCAGGTGGACTAGCGCTTCGACAGATACGCAGTATTTT; CDR3aa: CASRWTSASTDTQYF; abundance: -; v_gene: TRBV7-9; d_gene: TRBD2; j_gene: TRBJ2-3
CDR3nt: TGCAGCGTCCATCGACCGAACACTGAAGCTTTCTTT; CDR3aa: CSVHRPNTEAFF; abundance: -; v_gene: TRBV29-1; d_gene: -; j_gene: TRBJ1-1
CDR3nt: TGTGCCAGCAGCTACCGGACAGTCTTGGAGCAGTACTTC; CDR3aa: CASSYRTVLEQYF; abundance: -; v_gene: TRBV7-9; d_gene: -; j_gene: TRBJ2-7
CDR3nt: TGCAGCGCCCGGACTAGCGGGAGGAGGGGCACAGATACGCAGTATTTT; CDR3aa: CSARTSGRRGTDTQYF; abundance: -; v_gene: TRBV29-1; d_gene: TRBD2; j_gene: TRBJ2-3
CDR3nt: TGTGCCAGCAGTACGGGAACAGGGCAAAACTATGGCTACACCTTC; CDR3aa: CASSTGTGQNYGYTF; abundance: -; v_gene: TRBV27; d_gene: -; j_gene: TRBJ1-2
CDR3nt: TGTGCCAGCAGCCCCAATCCGGGGAATGAGCAGTTCTTC; CDR3aa: CASSPNPGNEQFF; abundance: -; v_gene: TRBV7-6; d_gene: -; j_gene: TRBJ2-1